This TCR beta chain came from a study (dated by TCRdb to between 2014 and 2017). Study-wide context: The study set out to test whether tumor-infiltrating Tregs in breast cancer get recruited from blood Tregs or are instead converted in situ from other CD4+ T cell subsets. General findings and caveats noted by the study authors: The validation in the larger cohort was limited to a single TCR beta V-J rearrangement instead of whole repertoires. Tumor memory CD4+ T cell TCR gene usage was found to cluster with blood and lymph node memory CD4+ cells and with lymph node naive CD4+ cells. Tumor-infiltrating Treg TCR alpha and beta sequences overlapped most with tumor naive CD4+ T cells, then with blood naive CD4+ T cells.

To note about this clonotype: It lacks a known antigen. No much larger clone exists at a distance of one base, and base qualities are not known.

Full-length TCR variable regions were amplified by 5' RACE PCR with constant-region reverse primers, and semi-nested PCR with Nested Universal Primer A was subsequently performed. Using the ReliaPrep RNA Cell Miniprep System, total RNA was extracted, and the SMARTer RACE 5'/3' Kit was then used to reverse transcribe the RNA into 5'RACE-ready cDNA. Multiplex adaptors were used to barcode the full-length TCR alpha and beta libraries, which were then sequenced on an Illumina MiSeq. Regarding the original processing steps: For each of nine subset-tissue groups, sequencing data from the five patients were combined, and the groups were compared by unsupervised clustering of TCR gene usage. The Morisita-Horn index was used to calculate repertoire similarity, with shared sequences weighted by how much each contributed to each repertoire. The raw public reads went through TCRdb reprocessing: fastp at Q25, MiXCR clone calling, in-frame beta chains kept. Each record represents a unique CDR3 protein, reported with the most common genes and DNA among its rows. Here the V and J calls rest on TCRdb's processing, not on the authors' analysis. Present in this sample are approximately 10,000 distinct CDR3 sequences, roughly 25% of which were seen just once. The ten largest clones represent roughly 3.2% of the sample.

CDR1 is given as KGHSH and CDR2 as LQKENI, both from the germline V gene. CDR3 length: 15 amino acids, cysteine to phenylalanine. Of the read, only the CDR3 DNA is kept; its 45 bases are in frame from base 1. V is cut by 6 bases and J by 4 bases, and the space between the germline ends is 18 bases. CD4+CD25+CD127-/low cells were isolated as Tregs. Tregs, naive and memory CD4+ T cells from tumor, blood and ipsilateral draining lymph nodes of 5 or 6 breast cancer patients underwent full-length TCR alpha and beta sequencing. Mononuclear cells from lymph nodes or around 48 ml of peripheral blood were isolated by Ficoll density gradient centrifugation. Sorted cell populations were confirmed by FACS to exceed 90% purity.

The chain is made from TRBV18 and TRBJ1-2, with no D gene named confidently. Sequencing was done on a sample of Tregs sorted from blood. The source is a female donor with breast cancer. The CDR3 has the sequence CASSPDKGYGYGYTF. The DNA sequence reads TGTGCCAGCTCCCCAGACAAAGGGTATGGCTATGGCTACACCTTC.